These 12 T cell receptor beta chains came from one sample sequenced in a study of technical replicates of blood from a few donors. Measured with immunoSEQ multiplex PCR; TCRdb has only the in-frame clones, and not every one. Of some 91,000 clones listed, nearly 97% were seen once; the top ten hold around 0.24%. Sequenced material: T cells isolated from PBMCs. These receptors all come from a human donor in good health.

The gene calls are TRBV7-9 and TRBJ1-2; maybe TRBD1 (5 bases). Germline CDR1 and CDR2: SEHNR and FQNEAQ (reference sequence). The CDR3 sequence is 15 residues long. Trimming stripped 2 bases from V and 4 bases from J, with 14 bases between. In nucleotides, the CDR3 is TGTGCCAGCAGCTTATGGCAGGGCACCCTCTATGGCTACACCTTC. Protein: CASSLWQGTLYGYTF.

In DNA form, the CDR3 reads TGTGCCTGGAGTCGGCGGAGCAATCAGCCCCAGCATTTT. Amino acid sequence: CAWSRRSNQPQHF. This rearrangement joins TRBV30 to TRBJ1-5; D is uncertain. Germline V CDR1 and CDR2: GTSNPN, SVGIG (reference sequence). The ends were cut back, 2 bases at V and 1 base at J, with 6 bases in the middle. CDR3 size: 13 residues.

J is TRBJ1-1 and V is TRBV14; tentatively, D is TRBD1 (5 bases). Germline V lookup: CDR1 SGHDN, CDR2 FVKESK. Between the trimmed V and J ends, which lost 0 bases and 3 bases, there was a span of 8 bases. The CDR3 runs to 14 residues. CDR3 sequence (DNA): TGTGCCAGCAGCCAAGATTTCAGGGACACTGAAGCTTTCTTT. Translated, it gives CASSQDFRDTEAFF. The full variable domain, in which reference TRBV14 and TRBJ1-1 provide the parts outside the CDR3, is EAGVTQFPSHSVIEKGQTVTLRCDPISGHDNLYWYRRVMGKEIKFLLHFVKESKQDESGMPNNRFLAERTGGTYSTLKVQPAELEDSGVYFCASSQDFRDTEAFFGQGTRLTVV.

The chain carries TRBV14 and TRBJ2-1, with 9 bases lining up with TRBD1. Germline V CDR1 and CDR2: SGHDN, FVKESK. The CDR3 loop spans 15 amino acids. Unmatched junction bases numbered 9, after V lost 5 bases and J lost 7 bases. CDR3 region: CASSETGGAGNEQFF. DNA for the CDR3: TGTGCCAGCAGCGAAACAGGGGGCGCGGGGAATGAGCAGTTCTTC.

This chain connects TRBV9 to TRBJ2-7; 12 nucleotides align to TRBD2. Germline CDR1 is SGDLS and CDR2 is YYNGEE. This CDR3 is built from 16 residues. The ends lost 0 bases at V and 3 bases at J; junction bases unmatched: 4. The CDR3 loop is CASSVGLAGGDYEQYF. CDR3 nucleotides: TGTGCCAGCAGCGTAGGGCTAGCGGGAGGGGACTACGAGCAGTACTTC.

The J gene is TRBJ2-7, the V gene TRBV7-3; 10 bases are shared with TRBD2. CDR3 length: 15 amino acids. Trimming took 6 bases from V and 0 from J; bases not matched to a gene: 5. The germline CDR1 and CDR2 sequences are SGHTA and FQGTGA. CDR3 in DNA: TGTGCCAGCAGGATAGCGGGGGGCGCCTCCTACGAGCAGTACTTC. It specifies CASRIAGGASYEQYF.

This sequence joins TRBV6-5 and TRBJ2-2; TRBD1 matches at 8 bases. This CDR3 has 15 amino acids. V shed 6 bases and J 2 bases; nucleotides not matched to a gene: 5. Germline V gives CDR1 MNHEY, CDR2 SVGAGI. The CDR3: CASRRQGLNTGELFF. Here the CDR3 DNA reads TGTGCCAGCAGGAGACAGGGGTTAAACACCGGGGAGCTGTTTTTT.

The chain recombines TRBV15 with TRBJ2-7; 15 bases fit TRBD2. The CDR3 contains 18 residues. Trimming took 5 bases from V and 5 from J; bases not matched to a gene: 13. The germline V gene encodes CDR1 LNHNV and CDR2 YYDKDF (reference sequence). The CDR3 bases are TGTGCCACCAGCCCCTTATGGACTAGCGGGAGGGAAGGGAACGAGCAGTACTTC. Protein: CATSPLWTSGREGNEQYF.

V usage is TRBV7-9 and J usage is TRBJ2-7; the match to TRBD1 covers 10 bases. This CDR3 is 15 amino acids long. CDR1 is SEHNR and CDR2 is FQNEAQ in the germline V gene (reference sequence). The trim removed 4 bases at V and 3 bases at J, leaving 6 bases unmatched. The CDR3 loop reads CASSSKGQGNYEQYF. DNA of the CDR3: TGTGCCAGCAGCTCTAAGGGACAGGGGAACTACGAGCAGTACTTC.

This chain links TRBV6-5 with TRBJ1-5; 10 bases map to TRBD1. Germline-derived CDR1 and CDR2 are MNHEY and SVGAGI. The trim removed 7 bases at V and 10 bases at J, leaving 10 bases unmatched. CDR3 length: 14 residues. CDR3 DNA sequence: TGTGCCAGCATGGACGGGGACAGGGGAGGACCCCAGCATTTT. Its translation: CASMDGDRGGPQHF.

This chain joins TRBV13 and TRBJ1-5; D is unresolved. With 0 bases removed from V and 8 bases from J, the gap between germline ends came to 14 bases. CDR1 and CDR2 from the germline V gene are PRHDT and FYEKMQ (reference sequence). The length of the CDR3 is 15 residues. The CDR3 loop is CASSLGAVEGKPQHF. CDR3 bases: TGTGCCAGCAGCTTAGGGGCTGTAGAGGGAAAGCCCCAGCATTTT.

This chain connects TRBV19 to TRBJ2-7; 7 positions match TRBD1. Trimming cost V 1 base and J 5 bases; bases outside gene matches: 2. The CDR3 is 13 amino acids. CDR1 and CDR2 from the germline V gene are LNHDA and SQIVND (reference sequence). Here the CDR3 DNA reads TGTGCCAGTAGTATAGTGACAGGGAACGAGCAGTACTTC. As protein: CASSIVTGNEQYF.